This paragraph reports one T cell receptor (beta chain). Its antigen remains unidentified. The record originates from a study of T cells in narcolepsy. Study details: Donors had narcolepsy type 1 or type 2, or were healthy controls. The study, taken as a whole, reports: HCRT-specific and TRIB2-specific autoreactive clonotypes appeared among same-patient CSF and blood CD4+ clonotypes. Autoreactive clone sequences were missing from some blood memory CD4+ repertoires. Blood of same and different patients, but not healthy controls, reportedly held recurring autoreactive clonotypes.

The CDR3 is 12 residues long. The trim removed 5 bases at V and 6 bases at J, leaving 2 bases unmatched. Germline assignment: CDR1 MNHEY and CDR2 SMNVEV (reference sequence). The data were produced by immunoSEQ multiplex PCR, yet TCRdb's version contains in-frame clones alone and is incomplete. The sample lists approximately 35,000 clones; more than 75% were seen once. Material for sequencing was memory (CD45RA-) CD4+ T cells from blood. This sequence originates from a human donor in good health. The V call is TRBV27, the J call TRBJ1-2; 8 bases align to TRBD1. The chain's CDR3 is CASSHRGNGYTF. The CDR3 DNA follows: TGTGCCAGCAGTCACAGGGGGAATGGCTACACCTTC.